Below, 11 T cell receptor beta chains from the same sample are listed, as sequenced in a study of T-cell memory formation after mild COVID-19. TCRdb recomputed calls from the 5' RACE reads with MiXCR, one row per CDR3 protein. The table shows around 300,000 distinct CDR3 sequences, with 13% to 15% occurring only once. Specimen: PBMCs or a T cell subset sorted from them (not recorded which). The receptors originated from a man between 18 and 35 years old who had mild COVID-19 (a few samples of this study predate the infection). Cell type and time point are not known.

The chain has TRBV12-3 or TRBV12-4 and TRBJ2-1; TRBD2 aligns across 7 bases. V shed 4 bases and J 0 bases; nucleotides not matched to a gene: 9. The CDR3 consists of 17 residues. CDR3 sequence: CASSSGAGVSSYNEQFF. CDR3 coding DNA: TGTGCCAGCAGTTCCGGGGCGGGGGTAAGCTCCTACAATGAGCAGTTCTTC.

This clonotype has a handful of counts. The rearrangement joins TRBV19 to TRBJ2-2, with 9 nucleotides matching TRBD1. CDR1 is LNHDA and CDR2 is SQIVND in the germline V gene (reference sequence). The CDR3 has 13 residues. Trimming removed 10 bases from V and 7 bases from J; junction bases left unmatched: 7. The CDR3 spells CATADRGFGELFF. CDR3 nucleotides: TGTGCCACCGCGGACAGGGGATTCGGGGAGCTGTTTTTT.

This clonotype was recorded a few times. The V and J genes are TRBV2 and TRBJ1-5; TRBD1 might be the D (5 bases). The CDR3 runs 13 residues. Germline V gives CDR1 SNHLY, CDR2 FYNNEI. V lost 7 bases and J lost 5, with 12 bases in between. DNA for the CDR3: TGTGCCAGCACCCCGGACACTCATCAGCCCCAGCATTTT. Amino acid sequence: CASTPDTHQPQHF.

Here the CDR3 DNA reads TGTGCCAGCAGGGGAGGGGGCGGGGTCACAGATACGCAGTATTTT. It yields the protein CASRGGGGVTDTQYF. The V and J genes are TRBV12-3 or TRBV12-4 and TRBJ2-3; D assignment may be TRBD1 or TRBD2 (7 bases each). Trimming left V 6 bases short and J 2 bases short, with 15 bases between. The CDR3 is 15 amino acids.

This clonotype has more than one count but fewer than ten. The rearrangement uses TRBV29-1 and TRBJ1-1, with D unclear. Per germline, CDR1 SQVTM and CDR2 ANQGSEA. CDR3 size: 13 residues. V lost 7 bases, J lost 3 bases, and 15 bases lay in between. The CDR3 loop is CSATLRGDTEAFF. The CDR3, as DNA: TGCAGCGCGACTCTCCGTGGGGACACTGAAGCTTTCTTT.

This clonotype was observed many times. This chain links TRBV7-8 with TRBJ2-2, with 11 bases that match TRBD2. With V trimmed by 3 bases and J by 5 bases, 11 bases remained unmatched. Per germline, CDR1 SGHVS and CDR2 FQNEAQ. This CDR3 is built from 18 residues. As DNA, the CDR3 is TGTGCCAGCAGCTTTGCTCGTCCGGGACTAGCGGATACCGGGGAGCTGTTTTTT. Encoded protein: CASSFARPGLADTGELFF.

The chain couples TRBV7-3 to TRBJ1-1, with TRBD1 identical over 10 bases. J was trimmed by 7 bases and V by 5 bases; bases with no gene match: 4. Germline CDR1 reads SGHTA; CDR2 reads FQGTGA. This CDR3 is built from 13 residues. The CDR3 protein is CASSMTGGGEAFF. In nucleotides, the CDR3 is TGTGCCAGCAGCATGACAGGGGGCGGTGAAGCTTTCTTT.

CDR3 in DNA: TGTGCCAGCAGCTTCAAGGTATTCACCGGGGAGCTGTTTTTT. Its protein product is CASSFKVFTGELFF. This rearrangement joins TRBV5-6 to TRBJ2-2; no reliable D call. The ends were cut back, 2 bases at V and 4 bases at J, with 9 bases in the middle. In germline, CDR1 is SGHDT, CDR2 YYEEEE. The CDR3 sequence is 14 residues long.

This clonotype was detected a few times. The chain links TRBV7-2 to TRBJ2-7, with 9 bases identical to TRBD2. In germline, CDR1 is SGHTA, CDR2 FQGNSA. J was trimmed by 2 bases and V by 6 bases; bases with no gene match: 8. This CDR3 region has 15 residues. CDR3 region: CASSPTGGGAYEQYF. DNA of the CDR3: TGTGCCAGCAGTCCCACCGGCGGGGGGGCCTACGAGCAGTACTTC.

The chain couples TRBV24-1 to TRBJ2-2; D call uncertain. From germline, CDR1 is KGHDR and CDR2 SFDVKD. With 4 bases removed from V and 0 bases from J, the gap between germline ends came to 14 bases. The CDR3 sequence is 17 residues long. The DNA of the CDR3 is TGTGCCACCAGTGACCACCTGAATACCCCGAACACCGGGGAGCTGTTTTTT. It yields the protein CATSDHLNTPNTGELFF.

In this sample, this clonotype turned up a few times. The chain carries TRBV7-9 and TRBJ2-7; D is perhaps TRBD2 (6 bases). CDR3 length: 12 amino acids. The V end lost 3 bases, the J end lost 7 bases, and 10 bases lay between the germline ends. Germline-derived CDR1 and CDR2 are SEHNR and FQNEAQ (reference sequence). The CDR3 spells CASSFGAGEQYV. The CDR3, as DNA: TGTGCCAGCAGCTTCGGCGCGGGGGAGCAGTACGTC.